A single sample is the source of the 8 T cell receptor beta chains below, sequenced in a study of monozygotic twins with cystic fibrosis. Produced via immunoSEQ multiplex PCR; TCRdb's table is partial and in-frame only. The table shows tens of thousands of clones, with around 98% occurring only once. Sequencing was carried out using blood. These receptor sequences come from a girl aged 5 to 17 with cystic fibrosis.

This clone was counted once. This chain links TRBV19 with TRBJ2-7, with D possibly being TRBD2 (6 bases). Germline loops: CDR1 LNHDA, CDR2 SQIVND (reference sequence). The V gene lost 1 base and the J gene lost 2 bases, with 21 bases spanning the gap. The CDR3 runs to 18 residues. The CDR3 DNA sequence: TGTGCCAGTAGTATAGCATGGCGGGAAGCCCTTCGGACCTACGAGCAGTACTTC. It encodes CASSIAWREALRTYEQYF.

CDR3 protein: CASSQVSGGLYEQYF. CDR3 nucleotides: TGCGCCAGCAGCCAAGTCTCGGGGGGGCTTTACGAGCAGTACTTC. This chain links TRBV4-1 with TRBJ2-7; 8 bases are shared with TRBD2. Germline CDR1 is MGHRA and CDR2 is YSYEKL. V lost 1 base and J lost 4; bases outside the gene matches: 6. CDR3 length equals 15 residues.

CDR3: CASSGKWTSGALTDTQYF. The CDR3 DNA reads as TGTGCCAGCAGCGGCAAATGGACTAGCGGGGCGCTCACAGATACGCAGTATTTT. The V and J genes are TRBV7-2 and TRBJ2-3, with 12 bases aligning to TRBD2. Losses at the gene ends were 5 bases for V and 2 bases for J; bases not matched to a gene: 11. CDR3 length: 18 amino acids. Germline V gene data show CDR1 as SGHTA and CDR2 as FQGNSA.

This clone was counted only a few times. This rearrangement joins TRBV5-1 to TRBJ1-2; a possible D gene is TRBD1 (5 bases). This CDR3 contains 13 residues. V lost 0 bases and J 10 bases, leaving 13 bases between the germline ends. The germline gives CDR1 SGHRS, CDR2 YFSETQ. The CDR3 sequence is CASSLEGEQAYTF. In DNA, the CDR3 is TGCGCCAGCAGCTTGGAGGGCGAACAGGCCTACACCTTC.

The rearrangement links TRBV6-1 to TRBJ2-7, with 7 bases matching TRBD1. The CDR3 sequence is 14 residues long. Germline V lookup: CDR1 MNHNS, CDR2 SASEGT. Trimming cost V 4 bases and J 3 bases; bases outside gene matches: 6. The CDR3 here is CASSGRGTYYEQYF. The DNA for the CDR3 is TGTGCCAGCAGTGGCAGGGGGACCTACTACGAGCAGTACTTC.

V is TRBV10-2 and J is TRBJ2-2, with D perhaps TRBD2 (7 bases). The CDR3 covers 15 residues. CDR1 and CDR2 from the germline V gene are WSHSY and SAAADI. Trimming pared 3 bases from V and 5 bases from J, leaving 13 bases between. The CDR3 region has the DNA TGCGCCAGCAGTGAAGGGGGGGGATATACCGGGGAGCTGTTTTTT. Translated, it gives CASSEGGGYTGELFF.

The rearrangement links TRBV27 to TRBJ2-5; the D is unclear. The ends were cut back, 2 bases at V and 0 bases at J, with 16 bases in the middle. The CDR3 sequence is 17 residues long. Looked up from germline, CDR1 is MNHEY and CDR2 is SMNVEV (reference sequence). The chain's CDR3 is CASSLRVGREYQETQYF. CDR3 sequence (DNA): TGTGCCAGCAGTTTAAGGGTCGGACGCGAATACCAAGAGACCCAGTACTTC.

This chain connects TRBV19 to TRBJ1-1; 12 bases align to TRBD1. The germline V gene has CDR1 LNHDA and CDR2 SQIVND (reference sequence). This CDR3 spans 17 amino acids. V dropped 5 bases and J dropped 4; count of bases not matched to a gene: 11. CDR3 residues: CASSHAGDRGQVTEAFF. The CDR3 nucleotides are TGTGCCAGTAGTCACGCGGGGGACAGGGGGCAAGTCACTGAAGCTTTCTTT.